The 26 T cell receptor beta chains given below trace back to one sample, sequenced in a study of blood T cells in healthy people across ages. A second PCR, run for roughly 7 to 11 cycles, used a sample-barcoded 5' primer plus a J-beta primer mix. TCRdb processed the 5' RACE reads anew with MiXCR; each CDR3 protein has one entry. The sample records 780,000 or so distinct CDR3 sequences, 25% being singletons. The sample also formed part of further work on T cells of mothers and their children.

Sequencing input: blood. These receptors were collected from a boy aged 5-17 years in good health.

V usage is TRBV19 and J usage is TRBJ1-2; D is unclear. Trimming removed 3 bases from V and 3 bases from J, with 14 bases in between. The CDR3 runs 15 residues. Per the germline V gene, CDR1 is LNHDA and CDR2 is SQIVND (reference sequence). CDR3 in DNA: TGTGCCAGTAGTATCCGGCAGGCCCTAGACTATGGCTACACCTTC. Translation gives CASSIRQALDYGYTF.

The chain has TRBV21-1 and TRBJ2-4. TRBV21-1 is a pseudogene segment. This CDR3 spans 13 amino acids. CDR3 sequence (DNA): TGTGCCAGCAGCCAGGTAGCCAAAAACATTCAGTACTTC. Translating gives CASSQVAKNIQYF.

The table lists this clonotype with a few counts. The genes are TRBV7-9 and TRBJ2-5, with D hard to call. TRBJ2-7 matches the DNA end more closely, so the J call is doubtful. This CDR3 is built from 13 residues. Germline values: CDR1 SEHNR, CDR2 FQNEAQ (reference sequence). CDR3 residues: CASSPDQTYEQYF. For the CDR3, the DNA is TGTGCCAGCAGCCCCGACCAGACCTACGAGCAGTACTTC.

This clonotype was observed a few times. The V and J genes are TRBV27 and TRBJ1-5, with 8 bases fitting TRBD1. CDR1 and CDR2 from the germline V gene are MNHEY and SMNVEV (reference sequence). There are 15 residues in the CDR3. V dropped 3 bases and J dropped 2; count of bases not matched to a gene: 3. This CDR3 reads CASSLDREGNQPQHF. The CDR3 nucleotides read TGTGCCAGCAGTTTGGACAGGGAGGGCAATCAGCCCCAGCATTTT.

This clonotype was counted a few times. The chain couples TRBV24-1 to TRBJ2-1; 8 bases agree with TRBD1. The germline V gene has CDR1 KGHDR and CDR2 SFDVKD. The CDR3 spans 18 residues. With 2 bases clipped from V and 4 bases from J, the junction kept 12 bases outside the gene matches. This chain's CDR3 is CATSDSPGQGGKYNEQFF. The CDR3 DNA sequence: TGTGCCACCAGTGATTCGCCCGGACAGGGTGGAAAGTACAATGAGCAGTTCTTC.

The sample holds a few counts of this clonotype. This sequence joins TRBV29-1 and TRBJ2-5; 7 positions agree with TRBD1. Germline V CDR1 and CDR2: SQVTM, ANQGSEA. Trimming cost V 7 bases and J 4 bases; bases outside gene matches: 12. This CDR3 spans 14 amino acids. In nucleotides, the CDR3 is TGCAGCGCCCAAGGGCAGGGGGTTGCAGAGACCCAGTACTTC. Its translation is CSAQGQGVAETQYF.

This clonotype was detected a few times. The V gene is TRBV6-5, the J gene TRBJ1-2; D possibly corresponds to TRBD1 (6 bases). Germline assignment: CDR1 MNHEY and CDR2 SVGAGI. CDR3 length equals 13 residues. Between the trimmed V and J ends, which lost 1 base and 7 bases, there was a span of 10 bases. The CDR3 DNA sequence: TGTGCCAGCAGTTACTTACAGGGATCTGGCTACACCTTC. Amino acids: CASSYLQGSGYTF.

This chain joins TRBV4-3 and TRBJ1-2; the D gene is possibly TRBD1 (5 bases). Trimming removed 1 base from V and 8 bases from J, with 11 bases in between. CDR1 LGHNA and CDR2 YSLEER come from the germline V gene. The CDR3 spans 13 residues. This CDR3 is CASSQGWGSGYTF. The DNA for the CDR3 is TGCGCCAGCAGCCAAGGGTGGGGGAGCGGCTACACCTTC.

The table lists this clonotype with a few counts. J is TRBJ2-3 and V is TRBV30; D perhaps matches TRBD1 (6 bases). Trimming took 4 bases from V and 2 from J, leaving 16 bases between them. This CDR3 spans 15 amino acids. Germline assignment: CDR1 GTSNPN and CDR2 SVGIG (reference sequence). The CDR3, as DNA: TGTGCCTGGACCCCGGACAGTTCCCTCACAGATACGCAGTATTTT. Translation: CAWTPDSSLTDTQYF.

This clonotype was found a few times. This chain connects TRBV6-5 to TRBJ2-5, with 9 bases fitting TRBD1. This CDR3 has 15 residues. CDR1 and CDR2 from the germline V gene are MNHEY and SVGAGI. Trimming removed 5 bases from V and 4 bases from J; junction bases left unmatched: 8. CDR3 sequence: CASSRHRGRGETQYF. The CDR3 nucleotides are TGTGCCAGCAGTCGACACAGGGGGCGCGGAGAGACCCAGTACTTC.

The genes are TRBV5-1 and TRBJ2-2; 8 bases are shared with TRBD2. The CDR3 is 16 residues long. In germline, CDR1 is SGHRS, CDR2 YFSETQ. V lost 1 base to trimming and J lost 1 base; unmatched junction nucleotides: 3. CDR3 nucleotides: TGCGCCAGCAGCTTGCAGGGACTAGGGAACACCGGGGAGCTGTTTTTT. Encoded protein: CASSLQGLGNTGELFF.

The V call is TRBV4-2, the J call TRBJ2-2; maybe TRBD2 (5 bases). V dropped 4 bases and J dropped 7 bases, with 10 bases sitting between them. The germline V gene encodes CDR1 LGHNA and CDR2 YNFKEQ. The CDR3 sequence is 13 residues long. DNA for the CDR3: TGTGCCAGCAGCCGAGGGTTTGGCGGGGAGCTGTTTTTT. Its translation is CASSRGFGGELFF.

This clonotype appeared a few times. The chain is built from TRBV20-1 and TRBJ1-4; TRBD1 matches at 10 bases. The length of the CDR3 is 13 residues. Germline V gene lookup returns CDR1 DFQATT and CDR2 SNEGSKA (reference sequence). The V segment lost 6 bases and the J segment 8 bases; nucleotides outside the gene matches: 6. The CDR3 protein is CSARTGGREKLFF. In DNA form, the CDR3 reads TGCAGTGCGCGGACAGGGGGTCGAGAAAAACTGTTTTTT.

The chain uses TRBV29-1 and TRBJ2-7; D could derive from TRBD1 or TRBD2 (5 bases each). V was pared by 4 bases and J by 3 bases, with 13 bases between. This CDR3 has 13 residues. Germline V CDR1 and CDR2: SQVTM, ANQGSEA. The CDR3 nucleotides read TGCAGCGTTGTTAGGGGAGTTGGCTACGAGCAGTACTTC. Protein sequence: CSVVRGVGYEQYF.

J is TRBJ1-2 and V is TRBV2; TRBD1 matches at 11 bases. Germline lookup yields CDR1 SNHLY and CDR2 FYNNEI. The CDR3 length is 15 residues. Trimming cost V 2 bases and J 7 bases; bases outside gene matches: 6. In nucleotides, the CDR3 is TGTGCCAGCAGTGAACAAGGACAGGGGGCGCGTGGCTACACCTTC. Amino acid sequence: CASSEQGQGARGYTF.

Many counts were recorded for this clonotype. The chain joins TRBV12-3 or TRBV12-4 to TRBJ2-5; 9 bases are shared with TRBD1. The CDR3 covers 15 residues. The V gene end was trimmed by 5 bases and the J gene end by 2 bases; junction bases not matched to a gene: 6. DNA for the CDR3: TGTGCCAGCAGTCCCGGACAGGGGACACAAGAGACCCAGTACTTC. It translates to CASSPGQGTQETQYF.

This clonotype was counted between two and nine times. The CDR3 DNA reads as TGTGCCAGCTCACCACCCAGGGGGAATGATGAAAAACTGTTTTTT. Protein product: CASSPPRGNDEKLFF. V gene TRBV18 combines with J gene TRBJ1-4, with 7 bases lining up with TRBD1. V gave up 0 bases and J gave up 6 bases; unmatched junction bases: 4. The CDR3 contains 15 residues. Germline V gene data show CDR1 as KGHSH and CDR2 as LQKENI.

The chain uses TRBV4-1 and TRBJ2-3, with 10 bases that match TRBD2. After removal of 5 bases from V and 2 bases from J, the junction contained 10 bases not matched to a gene. CDR1 and CDR2 from the germline V gene are MGHRA and YSYEKL. The CDR3 has 17 residues. CDR3 DNA: TGCGCCAGCAGCGTCCCGGGGACTAGCGCGACCACAGATACGCAGTATTTT. Encoded protein: CASSVPGTSATTDTQYF.

The chain carries TRBV9 and TRBJ2-1, with 7 bases identical to TRBD2. CDR1 and CDR2 (germline): SGDLS, YYNGEE. The CDR3 is 15 amino acids. The V and J ends lost 1 base and 4 bases, in that order; junction bases with no gene match: 5. The CDR3 bases are TGTGCCAGCAGCGTAATTGGTAGCGGGTACAATGAGCAGTTCTTC. It codes for CASSVIGSGYNEQFF.

The rearrangement links TRBV12-3 or TRBV12-4 to TRBJ1-1, with 8 positions matching TRBD1. V lost 3 bases and J lost 11; bases outside the gene matches: 2. This CDR3 is built from 11 residues. CDR3 amino acids: CASSLTGVAFF. In nucleotides, the CDR3 is TGTGCCAGCAGTTTGACAGGGGTCGCTTTCTTT.

With respect to this clonotype: No conserved phenylalanine or tryptophan ends this CDR3, so it is likely a read error. J is TRBJ2-5 and V is TRBV19; TRBD1 might be the D (6 bases). Matching the DNA end better, TRBJ2-1 makes the J call doubtful. CDR1 and CDR2 (germline): LNHDA, SQIVND (reference sequence). The CDR3 extends over 13 amino acids. The CDR3 nucleotides read TGTGCCAGTAGTAGAGGGGGAAACAATGAGCAGTTCCTC. It codes for CASSRGGNNEQFL.

This clonotype was found a few times. The rearrangement uses TRBV9 and TRBJ2-5; D gene uncertain. CDR3 length: 13 amino acids. The ends were cut back, 0 bases at V and 7 bases at J, with 10 bases in the middle. Germline V lookup: CDR1 SGDLS, CDR2 YYNGEE. In DNA form, the CDR3 reads TGTGCCAGCAGCGTAGTAGGGTCGGGGACCCAGTACTTC. Translating it yields CASSVVGSGTQYF.

This clonotype was seen more than once but under ten times. The chain joins TRBV12-3 or TRBV12-4 to TRBJ1-2; D may be TRBD1 (5 bases). CDR3 size: 15 residues. The V end was cut by 3 bases, the J end by 1 base, with 12 bases between. DNA for the CDR3: TGTGCCAGCAGTTTCACGGGGGTCGTTAACTATGGCTACACCTTC. It encodes CASSFTGVVNYGYTF.

The J gene is TRBJ2-5, the V gene TRBV6-5; 8 bases line up with TRBD1. The CDR3 extends over 15 amino acids. Germline CDR1 is MNHEY and CDR2 is SVGAGI. The trim removed 1 base at V and 6 bases at J, leaving 7 bases unmatched. CDR3 nucleotides: TGTGCCAGCAGTTACTTTCAGGGGGCCTCCCAGACCCAGTACTTC. Residues: CASSYFQGASQTQYF.

This clonotype was seen many times. The V call is TRBV4-3, the J call TRBJ2-1, with 7 nucleotides matching TRBD2. V lost 0 bases, J lost 4 bases, and 3 bases stayed unmatched. CDR1 is LGHNA and CDR2 is YSLEER in the germline V gene. The CDR3 runs to 15 residues. The CDR3 sequence: CASSQDSGPYNEQFF. For the CDR3, the DNA is TGCGCCAGCAGCCAAGATAGCGGGCCTTACAATGAGCAGTTCTTC.

V is TRBV12-5 and J is TRBJ2-1, with a possible D match to TRBD2 (5 bases). Trimming cost V 5 bases and J 6 bases, with 11 bases left between them. Germline loops: CDR1 LGHNT, CDR2 FRNRAP. This CDR3 is 13 amino acids long. In DNA form, the CDR3 reads TGTGCTAGTGGTCCGGCTGAGGGCAATGAGCAGTTCTTC. Translated: CASGPAEGNEQFF.